These T cell receptor beta chains were read from a single sample in a study of CD8 T cell repertoires and HIV-1 epitope variants. The repertoire was sequenced with immunoSEQ multiplex PCR; TCRdb's copy has only in-frame clones and lacks some. The sample has about 6,200 clones, 66% seen once; the top ten hold 40% to 45%. The antigens of these receptors remain unknown. Sequenced material: cultured CD8+ T cells derived from PBMCs. The receptors here all came from a male donor with HIV. The CDR3 runs from the conserved cysteine through the conserved F or W. A D gene is named only where the DNA matches it firmly.

j_gene: TRBJ1-1; d_gene: .; v_gene: TRBV27; CDR3nt: TGTGCCAGCAGTTTCGGCAGGGCTAACACTGAAGCTTTCTTT; CDR3aa: CASSFGRANTEAFF
j_gene: TRBJ2-1; d_gene: TRBD2; v_gene: TRBV11-3; CDR3nt: TGTGCCAGCAGCCCCGGGGGCGGACTAGCGTCCTTCTCCTACAATGAGCAGTTCTTC; CDR3aa: CASSPGGGLASFSYNEQFF
j_gene: TRBJ2-2; d_gene: .; v_gene: TRBV6-5; CDR3nt: TGTGCCAGCAGGGGGAGACAGAAGAACACCGGGGAGCTGTTTTTT; CDR3aa: CASRGRQKNTGELFF
j_gene: TRBJ2-3; d_gene: TRBD1; v_gene: TRBV4-3; CDR3nt: TGCGCCAGCAGCCTCCGGACAGGGATCACAGATACGCAGTATTTT; CDR3aa: CASSLRTGITDTQYF
j_gene: TRBJ2-1; d_gene: TRBD2; v_gene: TRBV6-5; CDR3nt: TGTGCCAGCAGTTACTTAGCGGGGGACACCAATGAGCAGTTCTTC; CDR3aa: CASSYLAGDTNEQFF
j_gene: TRBJ1-2; d_gene: TRBD1; v_gene: TRBV9; CDR3nt: TGTGCCAGCAGCGACGACAGGGAGCACTATGGCTACACCTTC; CDR3aa: CASSDDREHYGYTF
j_gene: TRBJ1-1; d_gene: .; v_gene: TRBV7-8; CDR3nt: TGTGCCAGCAGCTTAGTAGGGGGGGCCGAAGCTTTCTTT; CDR3aa: CASSLVGGAEAFF
j_gene: TRBJ1-2; d_gene: .; v_gene: TRBV6-5; CDR3nt: TGTGCCAGCAGTTACTCGATCGACCTGGGGGATGGCTACACCTTC; CDR3aa: CASSYSIDLGDGYTF
j_gene: TRBJ1-2; d_gene: .; v_gene: TRBV9; CDR3nt: TGTGCCAGCAGCGGGACGGCCTATGGCTACACCTTC; CDR3aa: CASSGTAYGYTF
j_gene: TRBJ2-6; d_gene: .; v_gene: TRBV18; CDR3nt: TGTGCCAGCTCACCGGGCTCTGGGGCCAACGTCCTGACTTTC; CDR3aa: CASSPGSGANVLTF
j_gene: TRBJ1-1; d_gene: .; v_gene: TRBV13; CDR3nt: TGTGCCAGCAGCTTAGAAGGGAGCACTGAAGCTTTCTTT; CDR3aa: CASSLEGSTEAFF